This TCR beta chain emerged from a study of T cell responses to AZD1222 COVID-19 vaccine. Generated by immunoSEQ multiplex PCR, the TCRdb table keeps only in-frame clones and is missing some. This table has more than 95,000 clones, 80% to 90% appearing once. Trimming left V 3 bases short and J 6 bases short, with 12 bases between. CDR3 length equals 14 residues. The germline V gene encodes CDR1 SEHNR and CDR2 FQNEAQ (reference sequence). This sequence originates from an adult in good health. The chain combines TRBV7-9 with TRBJ1-3; possibly TRBD1 for D (5 bases). The sequenced sample was peripheral blood, obtained on day 0 of AZD1222 vaccination. The CDR3 sequence: CASSLTVLENTIYF. CDR3 sequence (DNA): TGTGCCAGCAGCTTGACAGTTCTAGAAAACACCATATATTTT.